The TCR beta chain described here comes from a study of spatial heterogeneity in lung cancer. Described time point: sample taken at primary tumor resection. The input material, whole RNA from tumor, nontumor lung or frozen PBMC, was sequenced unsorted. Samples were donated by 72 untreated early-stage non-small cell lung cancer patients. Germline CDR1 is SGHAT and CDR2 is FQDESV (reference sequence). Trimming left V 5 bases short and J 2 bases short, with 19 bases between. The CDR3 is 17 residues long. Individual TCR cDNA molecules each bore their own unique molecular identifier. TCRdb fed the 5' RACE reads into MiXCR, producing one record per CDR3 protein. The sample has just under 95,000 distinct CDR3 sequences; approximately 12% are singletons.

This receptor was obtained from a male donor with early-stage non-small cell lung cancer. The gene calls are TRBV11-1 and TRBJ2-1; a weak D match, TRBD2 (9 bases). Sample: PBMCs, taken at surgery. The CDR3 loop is CASSQGAGGPPYNEQFF. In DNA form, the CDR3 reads TGTGCCAGCAGCCAGGGGGCGGGAGGGCCCCCCTACAATGAGCAGTTCTTC. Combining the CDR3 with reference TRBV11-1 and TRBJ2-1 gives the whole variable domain EAEVAQSPRYKITEKSQAVAFWCDPISGHATLYWYRQILGQGPELLVQFQDESVVDDSQLPKDRFSAERLKGVDSTLKIQPAELGDSAMYLCASSQGAGGPPYNEQFFGPGTRLTVL.